This T cell receptor (beta chain) was sequenced during a study of blood T cell repertoires in COVID-19. This CDR3 has 15 amino acids. Germline V CDR1 and CDR2: SGDLS, YYNGEE. Trimming took 4 bases from V and 4 from J; bases not matched to a gene: 8. Authors' processing steps: Estimation of nucleated cell counts was performed using reference gene primer amplification. The protocol was immunoSEQ multiplex PCR, while the TCRdb copy is restricted to in-frame clones and leaves out a portion. The V and J calls and clone size were taken over from that table, and D and trimming were inferred from the DNA. This sample has 130,000 or so clones, with more than 70% found just once.

Material for sequencing was peripheral blood. This sequence was found in a woman aged 55-69 years with acute or convalescent COVID-19. The chain joins TRBV9 to TRBJ1-2, with 9 bases aligning to TRBD1. CDR3 DNA sequence: TGTGCCAGCAGCCCCGGGACAGGGAAGACCTATGGCTACACCTTC. Translation: CASSPGTGKTYGYTF.